This TCR beta chain was recorded in a study of T cells in localized non-small cell lung cancer. Whole-study results and caveats: When the top 100 tumor clones were examined, a median about 60 of them also appeared in the adjacent lung, which was paired and uninvolved. Uninvolved adjacent lung had the highest recorded T cell clonality, with tumor below it.

Sequenced by immunoSEQ multiplex PCR; TCRdb stores in-frame clones only, minus some. The data contain fewer than 40,000 clones, about 81% of them singletons. Comments on this clone: Its antigen is not identified.

The CDR3 is 14 amino acids. The V segment lost 6 bases and the J segment 2 bases; nucleotides outside the gene matches: 5. Germline CDR1 MDHEN, CDR2 SYDVKM. The clonotype was recovered from a male donor aged 60 or over with stage II squamous cell lung carcinoma. V gene TRBV28 combines with J gene TRBJ2-3, with 7 bases identical to TRBD1. This sample comprised peripheral blood, obtained before any cancer treatment. CDR3 in DNA: TGTGCCAGCAGGGGAGACAGGGACACAGATACGCAGTATTTT. Residues: CASRGDRDTDTQYF.